These 13 T cell receptor beta chains originate from one sample sequenced in a study of somatic mutations in cytotoxic T cells in rheumatoid arthritis. The data were produced by immunoSEQ multiplex PCR, yet TCRdb's version contains in-frame clones alone and is incomplete. The sample includes roughly 18,000 clones, 80% of them seen just once. The specimen was CD8+ T cells sorted from blood. The receptors originated from an adult with rheumatoid arthritis.

The chain couples TRBV7-2 to TRBJ2-3; D unresolved. Germline loops: CDR1 SGHTA, CDR2 FQGNSA. Trimming took off 5 bases at V and 2 bases at J, with 5 bases between the two ends. CDR3 size: 12 residues. CDR3 sequence: CASSPNTDTQYF. In DNA form, the CDR3 reads TGTGCCAGCAGCCCCAACACAGATACGCAGTATTTT.

This clone was recorded only once. The J gene is TRBJ2-7, the V gene TRBV19, with 8 bases identical to TRBD1. CDR1 LNHDA and CDR2 SQIVND come from the germline V gene (reference sequence). Unmatched junction bases numbered 6, after V lost 2 bases and J lost 3 bases. CDR3 length equals 15 residues. CDR3 region: CASSITAGGYYEQYF. For the CDR3, the DNA is TGTGCCAGTAGTATAACGGCAGGGGGCTACTACGAGCAGTACTTC.

The chain has TRBV4-2 and TRBJ1-5; possible D gene TRBD1, 5 bases. The CDR3 is made up of 16 amino acids. V lost 3 bases, J lost 5 bases, and 17 bases lay in between. The germline CDR1 and CDR2 sequences are LGHNA and YNFKEQ. In nucleotides, the CDR3 is TGTGCCAGCAGCCAGGACCTCGACAGCCCCTATCAGCCCCAGCATTTT. As protein: CASSQDLDSPYQPQHF.

This clone was observed a single time. The genes are TRBV6-5 and TRBJ2-1, with 7 nucleotides matching TRBD2. The V gene's germline CDR1 is MNHEY and CDR2 SVGAGI. The trim removed 11 bases at V and 7 bases at J, leaving 5 bases unmatched. This CDR3 contains 11 residues. CDR3 DNA: TGTGCCTCATCCGGGGGGAATGAGCAGTTCTTC. Translation: CASSGGNEQFF.

V usage is TRBV7-9 and J usage is TRBJ1-4; 11 bases map to TRBD1. V lost 5 bases and J lost 8; bases outside the gene matches: 13. Germline V gives CDR1 SEHNR, CDR2 FQNEAQ (reference sequence). CDR3 length equals 17 residues. DNA of the CDR3: TGTGCCAGCAGCGCAACGGGACAGGGGGTGGGTGGGGAAAAACTGTTTTTT. Residues: CASSATGQGVGGEKLFF.

The chain is built from TRBV6-1 and TRBJ2-3; 9 nucleotides line up with TRBD2. This CDR3 has 15 amino acids. Germline V gene data show CDR1 as MNHNS and CDR2 as SASEGT. Trimming took 1 base from V and 1 from J; bases not matched to a gene: 0. DNA for the CDR3: TGTGCCAGCAGTGAAGAGCGGGGGGGCACAGATACGCAGTATTTT. Translated, it gives CASSEERGGTDTQYF.

The rearrangement uses TRBV28 and TRBJ1-2, with 8 bases matching TRBD1. V lost 8 bases and J lost 6; bases outside the gene matches: 8. The CDR3 spans 13 residues. CDR1 and CDR2 (germline): MDHEN, SYDVKM. The CDR3 nucleotides are TGTGCCAGCCTTTTCAGGGGGCGCCATGGCTACACCTTC. Amino acid sequence: CASLFRGRHGYTF.

This clone was detected only a few times. This chain connects TRBV29-1 to TRBJ1-1; 8 positions agree with TRBD1. V dropped 7 bases and J dropped 6; count of bases not matched to a gene: 4. This CDR3 has 11 residues. Germline values: CDR1 SQVTM, CDR2 ANQGSEA. This CDR3 is CSALTGAEAFF. The CDR3 region has the DNA TGCAGCGCACTGACAGGGGCTGAAGCTTTCTTT.

This clone has a single count. The chain joins TRBV5-5 to TRBJ1-2; D is possibly TRBD1 (5 bases). Looked up from germline, CDR1 is SGHKS and CDR2 is YYEKEE (reference sequence). V was pared by 0 bases and J by 7 bases, with 13 bases between. The CDR3 spans 14 residues. The CDR3 sequence: CASSLVGVRGGYTF. CDR3 nucleotides: TGTGCCAGCAGCTTGGTGGGGGTTAGAGGTGGCTACACCTTC.

This sequence joins TRBV5-5 and TRBJ2-7; D is unresolved. The V gene lost 2 bases and the J gene lost 6 bases, with 12 bases spanning the gap. The CDR3 covers 13 residues. Germline CDR1 and CDR2: SGHKS and YYEKEE (reference sequence). The CDR3 DNA sequence: TGTGCCAGCAGCTTCGGATCCGTCGGCGAGCAGTACTTC. It yields the protein CASSFGSVGEQYF.

V usage is TRBV6-5 and J usage is TRBJ2-7; weak D call: TRBD2 (5 bases). V was trimmed by 5 bases and J by 2 bases, leaving 10 bases between them. The CDR3 is 13 amino acids. Germline values: CDR1 MNHEY, CDR2 SVGAGI. CDR3 nucleotides: TGTGCCAGCAGTCCGGACGGGGCCTACGAGCAGTACTTC. Amino acids: CASSPDGAYEQYF.

The chain carries TRBV4-1 and TRBJ2-1; D is perhaps TRBD2 (5 bases). V was shortened by 0 bases and J by 2 bases, with 11 bases between the two germline ends. This CDR3 spans 16 amino acids. The germline V gene encodes CDR1 MGHRA and CDR2 YSYEKL. CDR3 in DNA: TGCGCCAGCAGCCAAGATCCTGGGGAGCCCTACAATGAGCAGTTCTTC. Translated, it gives CASSQDPGEPYNEQFF.

The chain links TRBV7-2 to TRBJ2-3, with 7 bases matching TRBD2. The CDR3 contains 15 residues. V trimming: 1 base; J trimming: 3 bases; junction bases outside the gene matches: 4. Germline loops: CDR1 SGHTA, CDR2 FQGNSA. The CDR3 DNA follows: TGTGCCAGCAGCTTAGTTGGGGGGGGTACAGATACGCAGTATTTT. Amino acid sequence: CASSLVGGGTDTQYF.